This T cell receptor (beta chain) was profiled in a study of T cells in Graves' hyperthyroidism and ophthalmopathy. In germline, CDR1 is LNHDA, CDR2 SQIVND (reference sequence). The ends lost 3 bases at V and 2 bases at J; junction bases unmatched: 11. The CDR3 extends over 19 amino acids. RNA transcripts served as the template for amplifying TCR beta CDR3 regions. The HTBI primer set was used in a first-round RT-PCR of the TCR CDR3. TCRdb passed the multiplex PCR reads through MiXCR, listing each CDR3 protein once. The sample lists about 290,000 distinct CDR3 sequences; roughly an eighth were seen once. This clonotype was detected a few times. Each patient was aged 18 to 65 and had newly diagnosed hyperthyroidism of under 2 months' duration. The authors obtained PBMCs from 10 ml of fresh peripheral blood.

The chain has TRBV19 and TRBJ2-1; 12 nucleotides line up with TRBD2. This clonotype was obtained from a woman between 35 and 50 years old with Graves' hyperthyroidism. The sample consisted of blood. The CDR3, as DNA: TGTGCCAGTAGTATCGGACTAGCGGGGAGAGGGGGTACCTACAATGAGCAGTTCTTC. This encodes CASSIGLAGRGGTYNEQFF.